The following is a TCR beta chain sequence with its context. The antigen remains undetermined. Axillary draining lymph nodes of breast cancer patients supplied the node samples. The CDR3 is 13 amino acids. The germline V and J ends were trimmed by 1 base and 3 bases, with 7 bases remaining between them. Germline V gives CDR1 SGHDT, CDR2 YYEEEE. The data originate from a study of breast tumors, draining lymph nodes, adjacent tissues. TCRdb re-analysed the multiplex PCR reads in MiXCR, keeping a single row per CDR3 protein. The sample lists under 250,000 distinct CDR3 sequences, roughly 32% occurring once. Findings and limits, study-wide: Tumors had less TCR diversity than lymph nodes, more than nontumor tissue. Luminal-like breast cancer showed significantly greater tumor-nontumor repertoire similarity than basal-like breast cancer did. Tumor T cell lymph node origin was a supported hypothesis, not proven. Most tumor T cells seemingly derive from lymph node, then expand in tumor.

V usage is TRBV5-6 and J usage is TRBJ2-5; D not certain. This clonotype was sampled from a female donor with breast cancer. Some clones in this sample may be carry-over from other donors' samples. Sequencing input: axillary lymph node tissue. This CDR3 reads CASSLKVKETQYF. In DNA, the CDR3 is TGTGCCAGCAGCTTGAAAGTTAAAGAGACCCAGTACTTC.